This T cell receptor (beta chain) is drawn from a study of blood T cell repertoires in COVID-19. TCRdb's table, derived via immunoSEQ multiplex PCR, lists solely in-frame clones and lacks some. The sample shows around 130,000 clones, 75% to 90% of them seen only once. Sequenced input: peripheral blood. The TCR originated in a man between 65 and 80 years old with active or convalescent COVID-19.

Here the CDR3 DNA reads TGTGCCAGCAGCCGGACAGGGTCGGTCACAGATACGCAGTATTTT. It translates to CASSRTGSVTDTQYF. This chain joins TRBV7-9 and TRBJ2-3, with 8 nucleotides matching TRBD1. The CDR3 loop spans 15 amino acids. After removal of 5 bases from V and 2 bases from J, the junction contained 6 bases not matched to a gene. CDR1 and CDR2 from the germline V gene are SEHNR and FQNEAQ (reference sequence).